This TCR beta chain was recovered during a study of blood T cell repertoires in COVID-19. In the study overall: Acute-phase and convalescent COVID-19 samples originated in the United States, Italy and Spain.

TCRdb keeps only in-frame clones here, not all; method: immunoSEQ multiplex PCR. The sample has 130,000 or so clones, more than 75% seen once. Sample: peripheral blood. The source is a man aged 60-69 years with acute or convalescent COVID-19.

The CDR3 spells CASSALGLAIYNEQFF. CDR3 bases: TGTGCCAGCAGCGCCCTTGGGCTAGCGATTTACAATGAGCAGTTCTTC. The chain couples TRBV7-8 to TRBJ2-1, with a weak D call TRBD2 (6 bases). The CDR3 has 16 amino acids. Deletions cut 5 bases from V and 4 bases from J, with 18 bases between. Germline loops: CDR1 SGHVS, CDR2 FQNEAQ.